This TCR beta chain was captured in a study of control samples from healthy donors and cancer patients. As to this clone: Different DNA sequences within this sample yield the same CDR3.

Measured with immunoSEQ multiplex PCR; TCRdb has only the in-frame clones, and not every one. The sample shows about 140,000 clones, 94% of them seen only once. Sample: blood. This receptor was obtained from a man aged 40-50 years in good health.

Here the CDR3 reads CASSPSGNTIYF. The CDR3 region has the DNA TGTGCCAGCAGCCCCTCTGGAAACACCATATATTTT. The gene calls are TRBV7-9 and TRBJ1-3; D is unclear. V lost 5 bases to trimming and J lost 0 bases, with 2 bases between them. Germline V gene sequence: CDR1 SEHNR, CDR2 FQNEAQ (reference sequence). CDR3 size: 12 residues.